These 18 T cell receptor beta chains were sequenced from one sample in a study of T cell repertoires in cytomegalovirus infection (dated by TCRdb to the late 2010s). The instrument given in TCRdb is Illumina HiSeq 1500. TCRdb reprocessed the public reads (quality trimming at Q25 with fastp, clone calling with MiXCR) and kept in-frame beta chains. Identical CDR3 protein sequences are pooled into one entry, listed with their most common genes and DNA. The sample data list 600,000 to 700,000 distinct CDR3 sequences, and around 30% of these were observed just once. The biggest ten clones account for roughly 18% of the sample. No antigen has been identified for these receptors. In the paper's terms, the treatment or condition label means: in vitro stimulation with specific CMV peptide epitopes to enrich CMV-specific T cells. The input for sequencing was cultured PBMCs, taken from culture after CMV antigen stimulation. The source is a human donor in good health (CMV status not recorded). Some clones in this sample may be carry-over from other donors' samples.

This clonotype has more than one count but fewer than ten. V and J are TRBV15 and TRBJ1-6; TRBD1 is a possible D gene (5 bases). V gave up 1 base and J gave up 0 bases, with 7 bases separating them. The CDR3 contains 16 residues. Germline V lookup: CDR1 LNHNV, CDR2 YYDKDF (reference sequence). CDR3 bases: TGTGCCACCAGCAGAGTTCAGGGCTCCTATAATTCACCCCTCCACTTT. It is translated as CATSRVQGSYNSPLHF.

This clonotype was picked up one time. The rearrangement links TRBV4-1 to TRBJ1-2; weak D call: TRBD1 (5 bases). The CDR3 has 15 residues. V shed 2 bases and J shed 0 bases, with 10 bases lying between them. Germline V gene lookup returns CDR1 MGHRA and CDR2 YSYEKL. CDR3 DNA: TGCGCCAGCAGCCAACCCTGGGGGGCTAACTATGGCTACACCTTC. Translation: CASSQPWGANYGYTF.

This chain connects TRBV20-1 to TRBJ2-3, with a possible D match to TRBD1 (6 bases). The CDR3 sequence is 15 residues long. Between the trimmed V and J ends, which lost 0 bases and 2 bases, there was a span of 12 bases. Germline V lookup: CDR1 DFQATT, CDR2 SNEGSKA (reference sequence). The CDR3 loop reads CSARDGGGDTDTQYF. DNA for the CDR3: TGCAGTGCTAGAGATGGGGGCGGTGACACAGATACGCAGTATTTT.

This clonotype has ten or more counts. The genes are TRBV7-2 and TRBJ2-3, with 8 positions matching TRBD2. This CDR3 is built from 14 residues. Per the germline V gene, CDR1 is SGHTA and CDR2 is FQGNSA. J was trimmed by 1 base and V by 8 bases; bases with no gene match: 5. The CDR3 here is CASVLAARTDTQYF. The CDR3 DNA reads as TGTGCCAGCGTACTAGCGGCCCGCACAGATACGCAGTATTTT.

The rearrangement joins TRBV30 to TRBJ2-7, with D possibly TRBD1 on 5 matching bases. Trimming took 4 bases from V and 5 from J, leaving 12 bases between them. The CDR3 length is 12 residues. CDR1 is GTSNPN and CDR2 is SVGIG in the germline V gene (reference sequence). CDR3 bases: TGTGCCTGGAACTCAGGGTCCCACGAGCAGTACTTC. Its protein is CAWNSGSHEQYF.

This clonotype has more than one count but fewer than ten. The chain couples TRBV5-5 to TRBJ2-3; TRBD2 matches 7 bases. Losses at the gene ends were 0 bases for V and 2 bases for J; bases not matched to a gene: 6. The V gene's germline CDR1 is SGHKS and CDR2 YYEKEE (reference sequence). The CDR3 is 16 residues long. DNA for the CDR3: TGTGCCAGCAGCTTGGCGGCTAGCGGATTCACAGATACGCAGTATTTT. Amino acid sequence: CASSLAASGFTDTQYF.

V is TRBV7-6 and J is TRBJ1-1, with a tentative D call TRBD1 (5 bases). CDR1 is SGHVS and CDR2 is FNYEAQ in the germline V gene. The CDR3 has 15 residues. The V gene lost 3 bases and the J gene lost 2 bases, with 13 bases spanning the gap. The CDR3 coding sequence is TGTGCCAGCAGCTTGGGGCGGACACCTAACACTGAAGCTTTCTTT. It specifies CASSLGRTPNTEAFF.

This clonotype was detected many times. The chain employs TRBV7-8 and TRBJ2-5; no firm D call. V was cut by 3 bases and J by 1 base, with 6 bases left in between. CDR1 and CDR2 from the germline V gene are SGHVS and FQNEAQ. This CDR3 contains 13 residues. Here the CDR3 reads CASSFRFQETQYF. CDR3 DNA: TGTGCCAGCAGCTTCCGGTTCCAAGAGACCCAGTACTTC.

The V gene is TRBV7-3, the J gene TRBJ1-6; a weak D match, TRBD1 (5 bases). The CDR3 totals 12 residues. Germline assignment: CDR1 SGHTA and CDR2 FQGTGA. V was cut by 5 bases and J by 10 bases, with 9 bases left in between. CDR3 coding DNA: TGTGCCAGCAGCCATCCAGGGTCACCCCTCCACTTT. Translating gives CASSHPGSPLHF.

In this sample, this clonotype turned up many times. This chain uses TRBV10-3 with TRBJ1-1; the D gene is possibly TRBD1 (6 bases). This CDR3 has 15 amino acids. Trimming stripped 4 bases from V and 5 bases from J, with 17 bases between. Germline loops: CDR1 ENHRY, CDR2 SYGVKD. DNA for the CDR3: TGTGCCATCAGTGGACACGGGGGCGAGGGGACTGAAGCTTTCTTT. Translating gives CAISGHGGEGTEAFF.

This clonotype was seen at least ten times. This chain joins TRBV7-9 and TRBJ2-5; D possibly corresponds to TRBD1 (6 bases). Germline V CDR1 and CDR2: SEHNR, FQNEAQ (reference sequence). V lost 3 bases and J lost 4, with 9 bases in between. CDR3 length: 13 residues. The CDR3 region is CASSFGQLETQYF. The CDR3 DNA is TGTGCCAGCAGCTTCGGACAGCTAGAGACCCAGTACTTC.

This clonotype was seen a handful of times. The J gene is TRBJ2-4, the V gene TRBV4-1; D remains ambiguous. Per the germline V gene, CDR1 is MGHRA and CDR2 is YSYEKL. CDR3 length: 17 residues. The germline V and J ends were trimmed by 1 base and 0 bases, with 13 bases remaining between them. The CDR3 nucleotides are TGCGCCAGCAGCCAAGCCCGTGACCCGATAGCCAAAAACATTCAGTACTTC. Encoded protein: CASSQARDPIAKNIQYF.

The chain combines TRBV7-6 with TRBJ2-4; D remains ambiguous. Germline lookup yields CDR1 SGHVS and CDR2 FNYEAQ. The CDR3 sequence is 15 residues long. Trimming cost V 5 bases and J 0 bases, with 11 bases left between them. Here the CDR3 reads CASSPELLAKNIQYF. The CDR3 DNA reads as TGTGCCAGCAGCCCGGAGCTACTAGCCAAAAACATTCAGTACTTC.

This clonotype was found many times. The chain recombines TRBV7-2 with TRBJ2-5; D is uncertain. Germline V gene sequence: CDR1 SGHTA, CDR2 FQGNSA. V lost 2 bases and J lost 0, with 7 bases in between. This CDR3 spans 14 amino acids. In DNA, the CDR3 is TGTGCCAGCAGCTTAAGCCACCACCAAGAGACCCAGTACTTC. It specifies CASSLSHHQETQYF.

This clonotype showed up just once. The chain joins TRBV6-2 or TRBV6-3 to TRBJ1-3, with 7 bases identical to TRBD1. The CDR3 sequence is 15 residues long. Germline values: CDR1 MNHEY, CDR2 SVGEGT. V lost 8 bases to trimming and J lost 3 bases; unmatched junction nucleotides: 10. The CDR3 reads CASQQDRAGGNTIYF. CDR3 in DNA: TGTGCCAGCCAACAAGACAGGGCAGGTGGAAACACCATATATTTT.

This clonotype turned up a few times. The rearrangement joins TRBV11-2 to TRBJ2-7; the match to TRBD1 covers 8 bases. The junction had 12 bases not matched to a gene; V was cut back by 5 bases and J by 9 bases. The CDR3 contains 14 residues. In germline, CDR1 is SGHAT, CDR2 FQNNGV. The CDR3 reads CASSLDRGVSRQYF. The CDR3 DNA sequence: TGTGCCAGCAGCCTCGACAGGGGAGTCTCTAGGCAGTACTTC.

The gene calls are TRBV20-1 and TRBJ2-7; 7 nucleotides match TRBD2. The germline V gene has CDR1 DFQATT and CDR2 SNEGSKA (reference sequence). This CDR3 comprises 12 residues. V was clipped by 7 bases and J by 1 base; unmatched bases: 4. CDR3 nucleotide sequence: TGCAGTGGGGGGGAGGGGTCCTACGAGCAGTACTTC. As protein: CSGGEGSYEQYF.

This chain uses TRBV19 with TRBJ1-3; D is undetermined. The V end was cut by 5 bases, the J end by 4 bases, with 18 bases between. The CDR3 contains 16 residues. Germline V gives CDR1 LNHDA, CDR2 SQIVND (reference sequence). CDR3 amino acids: CASSQPRGWRGNTIYF. The CDR3 bases are TGTGCCAGTAGTCAACCCCGGGGATGGAGAGGAAACACCATATATTTT.